This TCR beta chain was obtained from a study of T cell repertoires in cytomegalovirus infection. Turning to the study itself: CMV epitopes in the study were HLA-C-restricted (recently identified) and HLA-B-restricted (well studied). Public TCR beta signatures were indicative of both CMV infection and a matching HLA type.

A single record per CDR3 protein comes from TCRdb applying MiXCR to the reads. In the table there are fewer than 850,000 distinct CDR3 sequences, almost 30% of which are singletons. V lost 3 bases and J lost 0, with 8 bases in between. Germline CDR1 is DFQATT and CDR2 is SNEGSKA (reference sequence). The CDR3 spans 13 residues. With respect to this clonotype: What it binds is not known.

Study observations and caveats: Individuals carrying CMV plus the relevant HLA were identified by cumulative frequency of public TCR beta families. Clonotype analysis showed dominance of the ex vivo response by HLA-C-restricted CMV-specific TCR beta clonotypes.

The rearrangement joins TRBV20-1 to TRBJ1-1; the D is unclear. This receptor was identified in a human donor in good health (CMV status not recorded). Some clones in this sample may be carry-over from other donors' samples. The sample was cultured CD8+ T cells from PBMCs, taken from culture after CMV antigen stimulation. DNA of the CDR3: TGCAGTGCTAGCCTCAGCTTGAACACTGAAGCTTTCTTT. This encodes CSASLSLNTEAFF.